These 5 T cell receptor beta chains came from one sample sequenced in a study of cytomegalovirus exposure and HLA in healthy donors. This PCR relied on a set of 60 Vbeta primers and 13 Jbeta primers. The protocol was immunoSEQ multiplex PCR, while the TCRdb copy is restricted to in-frame clones and leaves out a portion. The data hold approximately 150,000 clones, with approximately 71% observed a single time. Sequencing was carried out using PBMCs. Receptors were obtained from a woman in her late teens or twenties in good health and CMV-seropositive.

This clone was recorded once. The chain joins TRBV9 to TRBJ2-7, with a possible D match to TRBD1 (6 bases). The CDR3 is 15 residues long. Germline V CDR1 and CDR2: SGDLS, YYNGEE. The germline V and J ends were trimmed by 4 bases and 4 bases, with 18 bases remaining between them. CDR3: CASSIGTAQGYEQYF. Here the CDR3 DNA reads TGTGCCAGCAGCATCGGGACCGCCCAGGGGTACGAGCAGTACTTC.

The chain carries TRBV7-9 and TRBJ2-5; D may be TRBD2 (5 bases). The CDR3 sequence is 11 residues long. Germline values: CDR1 SEHNR, CDR2 FQNEAQ (reference sequence). V was cut by 5 bases and J by 7 bases, with 8 bases left in between. The CDR3 nucleotides read TGTGCCAGCAGCATCGAGGGGACCCAGTACTTC. Translated: CASSIEGTQYF.

The gene calls are TRBV28 and TRBJ1-4, with TRBD1 matching over 9 bases. The germline CDR1 and CDR2 sequences are MDHEN and SYDVKM. The V and J ends lost 4 bases and 7 bases, in that order; junction bases with no gene match: 4. The CDR3 loop spans 14 amino acids. CDR3: CASSSGQGPEKLFF. CDR3 coding DNA: TGTGCCAGCAGTTCGGGACAGGGCCCTGAAAAACTGTTTTTT.

The chain links TRBV19 to TRBJ2-5, with 7 bases matching TRBD2. The CDR3 is made up of 14 amino acids. The germline gives CDR1 LNHDA, CDR2 SQIVND (reference sequence). The V segment lost 6 bases and the J segment 4 bases; nucleotides outside the gene matches: 8. The chain's CDR3 is CASRGGLSGETQYF. CDR3 DNA: TGTGCCAGTAGGGGGGGACTATCGGGAGAGACCCAGTACTTC.

This clone was seen a handful of times. This chain connects TRBV11-3 to TRBJ1-5; 7 nucleotides match TRBD1. CDR1 and CDR2 from the germline V gene are SGHNT and YENEEA. Unmatched junction bases numbered 6, after V lost 5 bases and J lost 5 bases. The CDR3 consists of 14 residues. The CDR3 nucleotides read TGTGCCAGCAGCCCAGGGGGGATCTATCAGCCCCAGCATTTT. Protein sequence: CASSPGGIYQPQHF.